The clone carrying this T cell receptor beta chain was seen a single time. Adults between about 18 and 95 years of age took part from 20 to 25 US areas. Self-reported history from a screening survey and questionnaire set each donor's cohort. These data are taken from a study of blood T cell repertoires in COVID-19. With 0 bases removed from V and 1 base from J, the gap between germline ends came to 15 bases. CDR3 length: 18 amino acids. The germline V gene has CDR1 LGHNA and CDR2 YSLEER. Per the original methods: Reference gene primer amplification gave estimated nucleated cell counts. Method: immunoSEQ multiplex PCR; TCRdb's copy keeps in-frame clones and lacks some. V and J calls and clone size come straight from that table; D and trimming were deduced from the DNA. The sample includes 150,000 or so clones, roughly nine tenths seen only once; the top ten take approximately 3.8%.

The chain recombines TRBV4-3 with TRBJ2-2, with D tentatively TRBD2 (6 bases). Sample: PBMCs or T cells enriched from blood (not recorded which). This TCR derives from a woman in her thirties or forties who had been exposed to COVID-19. In nucleotides, the CDR3 is TGCGCCAGCAGCCAAGATCACGGTCGGGGGAGGAACACCGGGGAGCTGTTTTTT. Protein: CASSQDHGRGRNTGELFF.